The 26 T cell receptor beta chains below were found in one sample sequenced in a study of PD-1 blockade in classical Hodgkin lymphoma. Only in-frame clones appear in the TCRdb table, and some are missing; sequencing was by immunoSEQ multiplex PCR. The data contain 90,000 to 100,000 clones, around 81% of them singletons. With no exception, relapse followed autologous stem cell transplantation in all patients, and brentuximab vedotin exposure varied. Material: peripheral blood mononuclear cells (PBMCs), obtained before the second cycle of nivolumab. Source of these receptors: a human donor with classical Hodgkin lymphoma.

The chain links TRBV4-2 to TRBJ1-2; D gene ambiguous. With 4 bases removed from V and 8 bases from J, the gap between germline ends came to 20 bases. The length of the CDR3 is 15 residues. Germline CDR1 LGHNA, CDR2 YNFKEQ. CDR3 amino acids: CASSLSPGEGRGYTF. The CDR3 nucleotides read TGTGCCAGCAGCCTGTCACCCGGGGAGGGTCGAGGCTACACCTTC.

This chain connects TRBV29-1 to TRBJ2-5; a possible D gene is TRBD2 (6 bases). The CDR3 consists of 12 residues. Per germline, CDR1 SQVTM and CDR2 ANQGSEA. V was clipped by 6 bases and J by 7 bases, with 15 bases between them. The chain's CDR3 is CSVTEGVGTQYF. The DNA for the CDR3 is TGCAGCGTGACGGAGGGCGTGGGGACCCAGTACTTC.

V gene TRBV29-1 combines with J gene TRBJ1-1; 11 bases match TRBD1. The J segment lost 5 bases and the V segment lost 7 bases, leaving 15 bases of the junction unmatched. The CDR3 has 16 residues. Germline-derived CDR1 and CDR2 are SQVTM and ANQGSEA. CDR3 sequence (DNA): TGCAGCGCGTCACGGACAGGGGGCTTTAGGACGACTGAAGCTTTCTTT. This codes for CSASRTGGFRTTEAFF.

This chain connects TRBV27 to TRBJ2-1; TRBD2 is a possible D gene (5 bases). Germline values: CDR1 MNHEY, CDR2 SMNVEV (reference sequence). V was pared by 3 bases and J by 4 bases, with 16 bases between. The CDR3 contains 16 residues. CDR3 loop: CASSFTRGPEYNEQFF. The CDR3 DNA reads TGTGCCAGCAGTTTCACCCGAGGGCCGGAGTACAATGAGCAGTTCTTC.

The chain couples TRBV11-2 to TRBJ2-3, with D perhaps given as TRBD1 or TRBD2 (5 bases each). V shed 6 bases and J shed 1 base, with 8 bases lying between them. The CDR3 is made up of 13 amino acids. Germline V CDR1 and CDR2: SGHAT, FQNNGV. The CDR3 DNA reads as TGTGCCAGCAGTTGGGACCGCACAGATACGCAGTATTTT. Translated, it gives CASSWDRTDTQYF.

The sample holds a few counts of this clone. This chain links TRBV7-8 with TRBJ2-7; D is possibly TRBD2 (5 bases). The CDR3 contains 13 residues. The V end lost 1 base, the J end lost 10 bases, and 14 bases lay between the germline ends. The V gene's germline CDR1 is SGHVS and CDR2 FQNEAQ. The DNA for the CDR3 is TGTGCCAGCAGCTTAGAGGAGCGGAGTTCCCAGTACTTC. Translating gives CASSLEERSSQYF.

The V gene is TRBV6-6, the J gene TRBJ1-1; possibly TRBD1 for D (6 bases). V shed 6 bases and J shed 1 base, with 15 bases lying between them. From germline, CDR1 is MNHNY and CDR2 SVGAGI (reference sequence). The CDR3 is 15 residues long. The CDR3 protein is CASSPPQGSNTEAFF. The CDR3 region has the DNA TGTGCCAGCAGCCCCCCACAGGGATCGAACACTGAAGCTTTCTTT.

The V gene is TRBV4-2, the J gene TRBJ2-7; either TRBD1 or TRBD2 may supply D (5 bases each). In germline, CDR1 is LGHNA, CDR2 YNFKEQ. Between the trimmed V and J ends, which lost 0 bases and 2 bases, there was a span of 20 bases. This CDR3 is 18 amino acids long. In DNA form, the CDR3 reads TGTGCCAGCAGCCAAGATCTCCCGGGGCCCGACACCCCCTACGAGCAGTACTTC. Translating it yields CASSQDLPGPDTPYEQYF.

This clone was seen ten or more times. The junction shows a germline mismatch at one end, possibly a read error. The chain recombines TRBV19 with TRBJ1-5, with a possible D match to TRBD1 (5 bases). CDR1 and CDR2 (germline): LNHDA, SQIVND (reference sequence). The CDR3 totals 16 residues. The CDR3 region has the DNA TGTGCCAGTAGGATAGGGACGGACTACCTCAATCAGCCCCAGCATTTT. Protein: CASRIGTDYLNQPQHF.

This chain connects TRBV5-1 to TRBJ1-2, with no clear D. This CDR3 region has 13 residues. V shed 0 bases and J shed 8 bases, with 11 bases lying between them. CDR1 SGHRS and CDR2 YFSETQ come from the germline V gene. CDR3 sequence (DNA): TGCGCCAGCAGCTTGGAAGGCAGTCAGGGCTACACCTTC. It encodes CASSLEGSQGYTF. The variable domain in full, completed from reference TRBV5-1 and TRBJ1-2, reads KAGVTQTPRYLIKTRGQQVTLSCSPISGHRSVSWYQQTPGQGLQFLFEYFSETQRNKGNFPGRFSGRQFSNSRSEMNVSTLELGDSALYLCASSLEGSQGYTFGSGTRLTVV.

This chain joins TRBV6-6 and TRBJ1-2; TRBD1 agrees at 7 bases. Losses at the gene ends were 5 bases for V and 4 bases for J; bases not matched to a gene: 7. This CDR3 is built from 14 residues. Germline loops: CDR1 MNHNY, CDR2 SVGAGI (reference sequence). The CDR3 sequence is CASSARQGRYGYTF. CDR3 DNA: TGTGCCAGCAGTGCTAGACAGGGCCGCTATGGCTACACCTTC.

V is TRBV15 and J is TRBJ2-1; 15 bases map to TRBD2. Trimming removed 0 bases from V and 0 bases from J; junction bases left unmatched: 9. The CDR3 runs 21 residues. Germline lookup yields CDR1 LNHNV and CDR2 YYDKDF (reference sequence). The CDR3 loop is CATSRDPGLAGGPSSYNEQFF. CDR3 nucleotides: TGTGCCACCAGCAGAGATCCGGGACTAGCGGGAGGCCCAAGCTCCTACAATGAGCAGTTCTTC.

The rearrangement joins TRBV6-5 to TRBJ2-1; D remains ambiguous. The V gene lost 6 bases and the J gene lost 4 bases, with 13 bases spanning the gap. This CDR3 contains 14 residues. Looked up from germline, CDR1 is MNHEY and CDR2 is SVGAGI. The CDR3 sequence is CASSARGPYNEQFF. The CDR3 DNA sequence: TGTGCCAGCAGCGCACGAGGACCATACAATGAGCAGTTCTTC.

The V call is TRBV19, the J call TRBJ2-2; D call uncertain. The germline V gene encodes CDR1 LNHDA and CDR2 SQIVND (reference sequence). The CDR3 length is 15 residues. Trimming removed 6 bases from V and 6 bases from J, with 17 bases in between. CDR3 in DNA: TGTGCCAGTAGCCTTCAATCGGCCTTGGCCGGGGAGCTGTTTTTT. This gives the protein CASSLQSALAGELFF. Variable domain in full (rest from reference TRBV19 and TRBJ2-2): DGGITQSPKYLFRKEGQNVTLSCEQNLNHDAMYWYRQDPGQGLRLIYYSQIVNDFQKGDIAEGYSVSREKKESFPLTVTSAQKNPTAFYLCASSLQSALAGELFFGEGSRLTVL.

This chain joins TRBV11-2 and TRBJ2-5; D remains unclear. V was trimmed by 5 bases and J by 4 bases, leaving 23 bases between them. The CDR3 extends over 17 amino acids. Looked up from germline, CDR1 is SGHAT and CDR2 is FQNNGV. The CDR3 DNA reads as TGTGCCAGCAGCGTAGCACCCCTCGGGTCGGGCCCAGAGACCCAGTACTTC. Amino acids: CASSVAPLGSGPETQYF.

This clone has a handful of counts. The rearrangement joins TRBV9 to TRBJ2-1, with a tentative D call TRBD2 (5 bases). V was trimmed by 0 bases and J by 1 base, leaving 8 bases between them. This CDR3 contains 15 residues. Germline V gene lookup returns CDR1 SGDLS and CDR2 YYNGEE. Here the CDR3 reads CASSVEGRSYNEQFF. CDR3 bases: TGTGCCAGCAGCGTAGAAGGGAGATCCTACAATGAGCAGTTCTTC.

V is TRBV29-1 and J is TRBJ1-1; D call uncertain. This CDR3 region has 12 residues. From germline, CDR1 is SQVTM and CDR2 ANQGSEA. V was clipped by 6 bases and J by 0 bases, with 8 bases between them. The CDR3 region is CSVDGMNTEAFF. For the CDR3, the DNA is TGCAGCGTGGACGGGATGAACACTGAAGCTTTCTTT.

The J gene is TRBJ2-2, the V gene TRBV5-1; TRBD2 is a possible D gene (5 bases). The CDR3 contains 15 residues. Per germline, CDR1 SGHRS and CDR2 YFSETQ. The V end lost 0 bases, the J end lost 6 bases, and 12 bases lay between the germline ends. The CDR3 DNA reads TGCGCCAGCAGCTTGGACGCCCGGGGATCCGGGGAGCTGTTTTTT. It specifies CASSLDARGSGELFF.

V is TRBV6-5 and J is TRBJ2-3, with 8 nucleotides matching TRBD1. With 5 bases clipped from V and 2 bases from J, the junction kept 6 bases outside the gene matches. The CDR3 loop spans 15 amino acids. Germline values: CDR1 MNHEY, CDR2 SVGAGI. The CDR3 reads CASSTDRGFTDTQYF. As DNA, the CDR3 is TGTGCCAGCAGTACCGACAGGGGATTCACAGATACGCAGTATTTT.

V gene TRBV5-1 combines with J gene TRBJ2-7, with 7 bases matching TRBD2. This CDR3 spans 16 amino acids. The V gene's germline CDR1 is SGHRS and CDR2 YFSETQ. Losses at the gene ends were 4 bases for V and 0 bases for J; bases not matched to a gene: 10. In nucleotides, the CDR3 is TGCGCCAGCAGCGCCAGCTCGGGACTAAGCTCCTACGAGCAGTACTTC. Protein: CASSASSGLSSYEQYF.

This chain joins TRBV6-1 and TRBJ2-5; D unresolved. V lost 6 bases, J lost 4 bases, and 9 bases lay in between. The CDR3 runs 12 residues. In germline, CDR1 is MNHNS, CDR2 SASEGT. The CDR3 loop is CASRAPGETQYF. CDR3 in DNA: TGTGCCAGCAGGGCCCCAGGAGAGACCCAGTACTTC.

This chain links TRBV5-4 with TRBJ1-1; tentatively, D is TRBD1 (5 bases). Germline CDR1 SGHNT, CDR2 YYREEE (reference sequence). This CDR3 region has 16 residues. V dropped 4 bases and J dropped 0 bases, with 16 bases sitting between them. In DNA form, the CDR3 reads TGTGCCAGCAGCCCCGCCGGGGGTCTGATGAACACTGAAGCTTTCTTT. Amino acid sequence: CASSPAGGLMNTEAFF.

This clone appeared once. The rearrangement links TRBV7-8 to TRBJ2-7; 10 bases agree with TRBD1. The CDR3 has 14 residues. V dropped 6 bases and J dropped 3; count of bases not matched to a gene: 5. Germline CDR1 SGHVS, CDR2 FQNEAQ. CDR3 nucleotide sequence: TGTGCCAGCAGTACCGGGACAGGGGTCTACGAGCAGTACTTC. It translates to CASSTGTGVYEQYF.

This clone was recorded only once. As DNA, the CDR3 is TGCGCCAGTGCGGGGGGGGCGTCAGATACGCAGTATTTT. Its translation is CASAGGASDTQYF. The chain couples TRBV10-1 to TRBJ2-3, with 9 positions matching TRBD2. CDR1 and CDR2 (germline): WNHNN, SYGVQD (reference sequence). This CDR3 region has 13 residues. J lost 4 bases, V lost 9 bases, and 5 bases had no gene match.

The chain employs TRBV6-1 and TRBJ1-2; possible D gene TRBD1, 5 bases. In germline, CDR1 is MNHNS, CDR2 SASEGT. The CDR3 contains 13 residues. Trimming cost V 6 bases and J 4 bases, with 12 bases left between them. The CDR3: CASRAQGGYGYTF. CDR3 DNA: TGTGCCAGCAGGGCCCAGGGCGGCTATGGCTACACCTTC.

The chain uses TRBV19 and TRBJ2-7; D uncertain. The germline V gene encodes CDR1 LNHDA and CDR2 SQIVND (reference sequence). Trimming cost V 5 bases and J 4 bases, with 18 bases left between them. The CDR3 is made up of 15 amino acids. The CDR3 loop reads CASSPGPQVMYEQYF. In nucleotides, the CDR3 is TGTGCCAGTAGTCCAGGACCCCAGGTGATGTACGAGCAGTACTTC.